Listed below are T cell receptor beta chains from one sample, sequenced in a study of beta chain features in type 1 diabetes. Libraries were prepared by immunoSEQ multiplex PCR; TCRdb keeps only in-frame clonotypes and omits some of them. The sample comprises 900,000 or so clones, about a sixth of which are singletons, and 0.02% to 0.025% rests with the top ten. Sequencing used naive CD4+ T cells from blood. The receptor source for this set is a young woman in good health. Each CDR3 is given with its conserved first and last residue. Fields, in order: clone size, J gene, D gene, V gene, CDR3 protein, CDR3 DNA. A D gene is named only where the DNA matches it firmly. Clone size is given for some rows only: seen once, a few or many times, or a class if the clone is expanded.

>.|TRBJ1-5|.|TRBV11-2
CASSLGSGYIQPQHF
TGTGCCAGCAGCTTAGGGTCAGGGTATATTCAGCCCCAGCATTTT
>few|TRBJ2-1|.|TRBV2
CASRLFDGNNEQFF
TGTGCCAGCAGACTCTTCGACGGAAACAATGAGCAGTTCTTC
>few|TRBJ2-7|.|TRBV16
CASSQARTTGYEQYF
TGTGCCAGCAGCCAAGCCCGGACTACGGGTTACGAGCAGTACTTC
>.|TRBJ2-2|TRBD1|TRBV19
CASNPTGDTGELFF
TGTGCCAGTAACCCGACAGGGGACACCGGGGAGCTGTTTTTT
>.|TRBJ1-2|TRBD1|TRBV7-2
CASSPDSAGGYYGYTF
TGTGCCAGCAGCCCAGACTCGGCAGGGGGATATTATGGCTACACCTTC
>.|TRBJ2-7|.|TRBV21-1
CASSKSTASYEQYF
TGTGCCAGCAGCAAGAGTACAGCTTCCTACGAGCAGTACTTC
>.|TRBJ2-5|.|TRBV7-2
CASSRNRETQYF
TGTGCCAGCAGCCGCAATCGAGAGACCCAGTACTTC
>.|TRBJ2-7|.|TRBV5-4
CASSFAGSYEQYF
TGTGCCAGCAGCTTCGCCGGCTCCTACGAGCAGTACTTC
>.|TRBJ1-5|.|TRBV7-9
CASSLVTGLGNQPQHF
TGTGCCAGCAGCTTAGTTACGGGGTTGGGCAATCAGCCCCAGCATTTT
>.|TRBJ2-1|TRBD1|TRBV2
CASGGDRGQYNEQFF
TGTGCCAGCGGGGGGGACAGGGGTCAATACAATGAGCAGTTCTTC
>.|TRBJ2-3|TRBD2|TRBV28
CASSLLAGGNTQYF
TGTGCCAGCAGTTTACTAGCGGGAGGCAATACGCAGTATTTT
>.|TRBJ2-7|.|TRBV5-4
CASSPGEALHLCEQYF
TGTGCCAGCAGCCCCGGGGAGGCCCTGCACCTTTGCGAGCAGTACTTC
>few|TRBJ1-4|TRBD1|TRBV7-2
CASSLGAGGSSEKLFF
TGTGCCAGCAGCTTAGGGGCAGGGGGCTCAAGTGAAAAACTGTTTTTT
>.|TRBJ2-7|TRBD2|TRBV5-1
CASSLASTSGTREQYF
TGCGCCAGCAGCTTGGCGTCAACTAGCGGGACCCGGGAGCAGTACTTC
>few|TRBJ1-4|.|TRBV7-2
CASSPGSGGEKLFF
TGTGCCAGCAGCCCGGGATCCGGCGGTGAAAAACTGTTTTTT
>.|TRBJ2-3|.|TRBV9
CASSVVTRGTQYF
TGTGCCAGCAGCGTAGTAACCCGGGGTACGCAGTATTTT
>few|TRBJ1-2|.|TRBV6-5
CASSYQVGAGGYTF
TGTGCCAGCAGTTACCAGGTCGGCGCGGGGGGCTACACCTTC
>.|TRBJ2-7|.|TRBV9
CASSANGLTSYEQYF
TGTGCCAGCAGCGCAAACGGACTAACCTCATACGAGCAGTACTTC
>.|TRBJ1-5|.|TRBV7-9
CASSLEGRNQPQHF
TGTGCCAGCAGCTTAGAAGGCAGAAATCAGCCCCAGCATTTT
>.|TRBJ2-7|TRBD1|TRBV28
CASGQGGHEQYF
TGTGCCAGCGGACAGGGGGGGCACGAGCAGTACTTC
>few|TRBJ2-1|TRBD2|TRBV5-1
CASSLVLAGGTNEQFF
TGCGCCAGCAGCTTGGTACTAGCGGGAGGGACCAATGAGCAGTTCTTC
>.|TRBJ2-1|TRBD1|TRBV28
CASSLGQGRYNEQFF
TGTGCCAGCAGTTTAGGACAGGGTAGATACAATGAGCAGTTCTTC
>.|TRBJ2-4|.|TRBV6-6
CASSYSETAKNIQYF
TGTGCCAGCAGTTACTCGGAGACAGCCAAAAACATTCAGTACTTC
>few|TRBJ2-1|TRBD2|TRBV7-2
CASRRAGGPTNEQFF
TGTGCCAGCAGGAGAGCGGGAGGGCCGACAAATGAGCAGTTCTTC
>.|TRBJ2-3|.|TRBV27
CASSLSYLSTDTQYF
TGTGCCAGCAGTTTATCGTATCTTAGCACAGATACGCAGTATTTT
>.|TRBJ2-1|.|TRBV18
CASSPYREVGNEQFF
TGTGCCAGCTCACCTTACAGGGAGGTGGGAAATGAGCAGTTCTTC
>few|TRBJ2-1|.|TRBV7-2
CASSSGLGRPYNEQFF
TGTGCCAGCAGCTCCGGTCTTGGCCGCCCCTACAATGAGCAGTTCTTC
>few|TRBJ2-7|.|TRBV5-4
CASSIAREPFYEQYF
TGTGCCAGCAGTATTGCTAGGGAACCTTTCTACGAGCAGTACTTC
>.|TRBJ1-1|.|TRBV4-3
CASSQVRTMNTEAFF
TGCGCCAGCAGCCAAGTTAGGACAATGAACACTGAAGCTTTCTTT
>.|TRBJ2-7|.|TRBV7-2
CASSLIGGSYEQYF
TGTGCCAGCAGCTTAATAGGGGGCTCCTACGAGCAGTACTTC